Reported below is one T cell receptor (beta chain). Its specificity is unknown. This entry is derived from a study of vaccination effects on CD4 cells after COVID-19. Study as a whole: Samples gathered post-vaccine arrived a median of 72 days past the second dose.

Study results and limitations: Long after vaccination, the clones induced by infection and by vaccine shrank markedly in size.

Assay: immunoSEQ multiplex PCR; the TCRdb copy retains only in-frame clones and omits some. The sample has roughly 71,000 clones; 76% are singletons. Before sequencing took place, the ViraFEST assay used viral peptide pools to expand antigen-specific CD4+ T cells. Once cultured for approximately ten days, the cells underwent separation to obtain CD4+ T cells. Every participant took two doses of the BNT162b2 or mRNA-1273 vaccine. The researchers cultured approximately 2 million PBMC per well with approximately 11 IU/ml IL-2 and roughly 9.2 ug/ml peptides. The CDR3 consists of 14 residues. Germline V CDR1 and CDR2: SGDLS, YYNGEE. Trimming removed 0 bases from V and 4 bases from J, with 10 bases in between.

Sequencing was performed on CD4+ T cells from PBMCs cultured with HCoV-OC43 spike peptides, taken after COVID-19 vaccination. Subset of the sample: HCoV-OC43 spike overlapping peptide pool stimulation. The receptor was isolated from a human donor who received a COVID-19 vaccine. This chain joins TRBV9 and TRBJ1-2; D perhaps matches TRBD1 (6 bases). The CDR3 spells CASSVEGEGYGYTF. As DNA, the CDR3 is TGTGCCAGCAGCGTAGAGGGGGAAGGCTATGGCTACACCTTC.